This TCR beta chain was profiled in a study of CD8 T cells in ankylosing spondylitis. Study-wide results and limits: Apparently characteristic of ankylosing spondylitis blood was a TCR beta motif (under ten highly homologous variants). Significant enrichment of disease-linked clones was reported in matched ankylosing spondylitis synovial fluid.

Libraries for TCR beta were made by quantitative 5'-RACE with molecular barcodes. TCRdb re-analysed the 5' RACE reads in MiXCR, keeping a single row per CDR3 protein. The sample lists around 430,000 distinct CDR3 sequences, 15% to 20% seen once, with approximately 0.97% in the top ten. J gave up 3 bases and V 2 bases, and 7 bases lay outside the gene matches. Germline CDR1 GTSNPN, CDR2 SVGIG (reference sequence). This CDR3 region has 16 residues. There are a few counts of this clonotype. Its specificity is unknown. The sample consisted of blood, either unsorted or a sorted T cell fraction (not recorded which). The chain has TRBV30 and TRBJ1-6, with 7 bases that match TRBD1. The sequence was collected from a male donor with ankylosing spondylitis. Written as DNA, the CDR3 is TGTGCCTGGAGTAGGGTTCAGGGGGTCTATAATTCACCCCTCCACTTT. Its protein is CAWSRVQGVYNSPLHF.